These 3 T cell receptor beta chains share one sample of origin, sequenced in a study of Tregs in tolerant kidney transplant recipients. Sequencing was performed with immunoSEQ multiplex PCR; in TCRdb, only in-frame clones are kept and a portion is missing. Of 100,000 to 150,000 clones in the sample, around nine tenths are singletons; the top ten hold nearly 0.6%. Input material: CD4+ T cells from blood. These receptors came from a human donor in good health.

This sequence joins TRBV5-1 and TRBJ1-3; D gene unclear. V was cut by 2 bases and J by 2 bases, with 14 bases left in between. The germline V gene encodes CDR1 SGHRS and CDR2 YFSETQ. The CDR3 has 16 amino acids. The CDR3: CASSFQAGSTGNTIYF. Written as DNA, the CDR3 is TGCGCCAGCAGCTTTCAGGCGGGATCCACTGGAAACACCATATATTTT.

V usage is TRBV5-6 and J usage is TRBJ1-2, with D possibly TRBD1 on 5 matching bases. The CDR3 runs to 13 residues. The germline gives CDR1 SGHDT, CDR2 YYEEEE. With 6 bases removed from V and 6 bases from J, the gap between germline ends came to 15 bases. The CDR3 loop reads CASTPRGRNGYTF. Written as DNA, the CDR3 is TGTGCCAGCACCCCGAGGGGTAGAAATGGCTACACCTTC.

This chain joins TRBV10-2 and TRBJ2-7; 8 nucleotides line up with TRBD1. This CDR3 comprises 17 residues. CDR1 and CDR2 (germline): WSHSY, SAAADI. V dropped 3 bases and J dropped 1; count of bases not matched to a gene: 11. CDR3 sequence (DNA): TGCGCCAGCAGTGACTCTGTGGGGTGGACAGGGTCCTACGAGCAGTACTTC. Protein product: CASSDSVGWTGSYEQYF.